What follows is one T cell receptor (beta chain) and its context. The sample belongs to a study of blood T cell repertoires in COVID-19. On the study more broadly: Sources were T cells, B-cell-depleted T cells, or PBMCs; the material itself was cDNA or gDNA.

In the original workflow: Quantification of nucleated cells was approximated via reference gene primer amplification. Profiled with immunoSEQ multiplex PCR; TCRdb holds only in-frame clones, not every one. V and J calls and clone size come straight from that table; D and trimming were deduced from the DNA. The profile shows a few hundred thousand clones, 80% to 90% of them singletons. Trimming left V 1 base short and J 7 bases short, with 13 bases between. The CDR3 has 14 residues. Germline V gene lookup returns CDR1 GTSNPN and CDR2 SVGIG (reference sequence). The sequencing sample was made of peripheral blood. The origin of this receptor is a man aged 30 to 45 with active or convalescent COVID-19. The chain couples TRBV30 to TRBJ1-4, with D possibly TRBD1 on 6 matching bases. The CDR3 spells CAWSETGIGEKLFF. The CDR3 nucleotides are TGTGCCTGGAGTGAAACAGGGATAGGTGAAAAACTGTTTTTT.